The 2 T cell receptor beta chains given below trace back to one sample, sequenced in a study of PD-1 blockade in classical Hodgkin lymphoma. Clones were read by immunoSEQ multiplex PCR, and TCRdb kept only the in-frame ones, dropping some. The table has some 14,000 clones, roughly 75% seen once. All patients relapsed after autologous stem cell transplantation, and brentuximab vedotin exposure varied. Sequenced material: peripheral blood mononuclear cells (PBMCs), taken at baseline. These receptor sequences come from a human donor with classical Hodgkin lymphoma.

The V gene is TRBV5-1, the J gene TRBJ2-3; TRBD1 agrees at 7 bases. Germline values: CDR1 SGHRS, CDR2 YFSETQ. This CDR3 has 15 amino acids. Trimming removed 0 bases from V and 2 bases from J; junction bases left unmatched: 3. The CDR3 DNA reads TGCGCCAGCAGCTTGGATGGACAGGCCACAGATACGCAGTATTTT. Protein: CASSLDGQATDTQYF. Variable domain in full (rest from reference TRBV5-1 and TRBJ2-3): KAGVTQTPRYLIKTRGQQVTLSCSPISGHRSVSWYQQTPGQGLQFLFEYFSETQRNKGNFPGRFSGRQFSNSRSEMNVSTLELGDSALYLCASSLDGQATDTQYFGPGTRLTVL.

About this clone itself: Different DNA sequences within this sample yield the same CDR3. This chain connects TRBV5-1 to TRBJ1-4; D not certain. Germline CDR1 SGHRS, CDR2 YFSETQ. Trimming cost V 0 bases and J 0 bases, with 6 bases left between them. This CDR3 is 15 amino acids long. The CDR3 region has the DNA TGCGCCAGCAGCTTGGTAGGCTCAACTAATGAAAAACTGTTTTTT. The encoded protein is CASSLVGSTNEKLFF. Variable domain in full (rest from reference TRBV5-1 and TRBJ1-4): KAGVTQTPRYLIKTRGQQVTLSCSPISGHRSVSWYQQTPGQGLQFLFEYFSETQRNKGNFPGRFSGRQFSNSRSEMNVSTLELGDSALYLCASSLVGSTNEKLFFGSGTQLSVL.